This T cell receptor beta chain was sequenced in a study of monozygotic twins with inflammatory bowel disease. CDR3 length: 11 amino acids. Looked up from germline, CDR1 is MNHEY and CDR2 is SMNVEV (reference sequence). TCRdb derives one entry per CDR3 protein from the 5' RACE reads, leaving out DNA. The sample totals around 99,000 distinct CDR3 sequences. This chain joins TRBV27 and TRBJ1-1. Sequencing input: blood. The clonotype comes from a human donor with ulcerative colitis or Crohn's disease, or a healthy co-twin of an affected twin (not recorded which). CDR3 residues: CASSSYTEAFF.